Following are 26 T cell receptor beta chains from one sample sequenced in a study of blood T cell repertoires in COVID-19. TCRdb's copy holds only in-frame clones and misses some; the assay was immunoSEQ multiplex PCR. The sample lists a few hundred thousand clones, approximately 85% occurring once. Material for sequencing was peripheral blood. The source of these receptors is a human donor in a cohort sampled during active COVID-19.

The chain recombines TRBV29-1 with TRBJ2-7, with 7 bases that match TRBD1. V dropped 2 bases and J dropped 5; count of bases not matched to a gene: 6. The CDR3 sequence is 13 residues long. Germline loops: CDR1 SQVTM, CDR2 ANQGSEA. The CDR3 bases are TGCAGCGTTGAACCGGGGCAGGGGGACGAGCAGTACTTC. Amino acid sequence: CSVEPGQGDEQYF.

V usage is TRBV30 and J usage is TRBJ2-3; 8 bases are a match to TRBD1. After removal of 2 bases from V and 5 bases from J, the junction contained 9 bases not matched to a gene. The CDR3 consists of 15 residues. Germline CDR1 is GTSNPN and CDR2 is SVGIG (reference sequence). The CDR3 loop reads CAWSLRDRSIDTQYF. CDR3 in DNA: TGTGCCTGGAGTTTACGGGACAGGAGTATAGATACGCAGTATTTT.

The rearrangement links TRBV24-1 to TRBJ2-5, with 7 bases fitting TRBD2. V was clipped by 9 bases and J by 1 base; unmatched bases: 7. The CDR3 is 14 residues long. Germline loops: CDR1 KGHDR, CDR2 SFDVKD. The CDR3 DNA sequence: TGTGCCACCGAGGCTAGCGGTTTCCAAGAGACCCAGTACTTC. This translates into CATEASGFQETQYF.

The DNA for the CDR3 is TGTGCCAGCAGCTTACCGGGACAGGGCAACACCTTC. Translation: CASSLPGQGNTF. The chain recombines TRBV5-6 with TRBJ1-2; TRBD1 aligns across 9 bases. V trimming: 2 bases; J trimming: 12 bases; junction bases outside the gene matches: 5. From germline, CDR1 is SGHDT and CDR2 YYEEEE. The CDR3 totals 12 residues. Full variable domain (missing parts from reference TRBV5-6 and TRBJ1-2): DAGVTQSPTHLIKTRGQQVTLRCSPKSGHDTVSWYQQALGQGPQFIFQYYEEEERQRGNFPDRFSGHQFPNYSSELNVNALLLGDSALYLCASSLPGQGNTFGSGTRLTVV.

This chain joins TRBV6-5 and TRBJ2-6; 7 positions agree with TRBD2. After removal of 4 bases from V and 2 bases from J, the junction contained 2 bases not matched to a gene. The CDR3 is 15 amino acids. Germline loops: CDR1 MNHEY, CDR2 SVGAGI. The CDR3 DNA is TGTGCCAGCAGTTTACGGGAGGCTGGGGCCAACGTCCTGACTTTC. Amino acids: CASSLREAGANVLTF.

The gene calls are TRBV18 and TRBJ2-3; D is possibly TRBD2 (5 bases). Germline CDR1 KGHSH, CDR2 LQKENI. The CDR3 is 14 amino acids. V dropped 0 bases and J dropped 3 bases, with 7 bases sitting between them. The CDR3 loop reads CASSPPRRTDTQYF. The CDR3 DNA reads as TGTGCCAGCTCACCACCGAGGAGGACAGATACGCAGTATTTT.

V and J are TRBV5-6 and TRBJ2-7; D perhaps matches TRBD2 (6 bases). Trimming left V 4 bases short and J 5 bases short, with 16 bases between. Germline-derived CDR1 and CDR2 are SGHDT and YYEEEE. The CDR3 has 14 residues. CDR3 in DNA: TGTGCCAGCAGCCGGGGGACCGGCGGGGACGAGCAGTACTTC. Its protein is CASSRGTGGDEQYF. The variable domain in full, with the rest retrieved from reference TRBV5-6 and TRBJ2-7, is DAGVTQSPTHLIKTRGQQVTLRCSPKSGHDTVSWYQQALGQGPQFIFQYYEEEERQRGNFPDRFSGHQFPNYSSELNVNALLLGDSALYLCASSRGTGGDEQYFGPGTRLTVT.

The CDR3 region has the DNA TGTGCCAGCAGCTTAGCCAAGGAGAGGGGGTTTTTCGGTGAAAAACTGTTTTTT. The encoded protein is CASSLAKERGFFGEKLFF. The chain combines TRBV11-3 with TRBJ1-4; tentatively, D is TRBD1 (6 bases). The CDR3 sequence is 18 residues long. V was trimmed by 1 base and J by 7 bases, leaving 22 bases between them. Per germline, CDR1 SGHNT and CDR2 YENEEA.

This sequence joins TRBV6-5 and TRBJ2-1, with D possibly being TRBD2 (6 bases). The CDR3 is 16 residues long. Trimming stripped 0 bases from V and 0 bases from J, with 9 bases between. The germline CDR1 and CDR2 sequences are MNHEY and SVGAGI. The CDR3 protein is CASSYSDGGSYNEQFF. In DNA form, the CDR3 reads TGTGCCAGCAGTTACTCCGACGGGGGCTCCTACAATGAGCAGTTCTTC.

The chain combines TRBV15 with TRBJ2-2; D call uncertain. In germline, CDR1 is LNHNV, CDR2 YYDKDF (reference sequence). This CDR3 region has 16 residues. Deletions cut 2 bases from V and 3 bases from J, with 13 bases between. The CDR3 sequence: CATSRQPDFDTGELFF. CDR3 DNA sequence: TGTGCCACCAGCAGACAACCAGATTTTGACACCGGGGAGCTGTTTTTT.

The CDR3 sequence: CASSLSDTLYGYTF. Here the CDR3 DNA reads TGTGCCAGCAGCTTATCGGACACTCTCTATGGCTACACCTTC. The chain joins TRBV5-4 to TRBJ1-2, with a possible D match to TRBD1 (5 bases). Per germline, CDR1 SGHNT and CDR2 YYREEE (reference sequence). The length of the CDR3 is 14 residues. V shed 2 bases and J shed 4 bases, with 12 bases lying between them.

The chain is built from TRBV11-2 and TRBJ1-5; TRBD1 matches 11 bases. This CDR3 region has 15 residues. Trimming cost V 4 bases and J 7 bases; bases outside gene matches: 6. The germline V gene has CDR1 SGHAT and CDR2 FQNNGV. The CDR3 is CASSSGQGAGQPQHF. The CDR3 nucleotides read TGTGCCAGCAGCTCCGGACAGGGGGCCGGACAGCCCCAGCATTTT. The whole variable domain, remainder taken from reference TRBV11-2 and TRBJ1-5, is EAGVAQSPRYKIIEKRQSVAFWCNPISGHATLYWYQQILGQGPKLLIQFQNNGVVDDSQLPKDRFSAERLKGVDSTLKIQPAKLEDSAVYLCASSSGQGAGQPQHFGDGTRLSIL.

CDR3 DNA: TGCGCCAGCAACCCGGACAGGGTAGGGGAGGAGACCCAGTACTTC. As protein: CASNPDRVGEETQYF. This chain links TRBV5-1 with TRBJ2-5; the match to TRBD1 covers 8 bases. The germline V gene encodes CDR1 SGHRS and CDR2 YFSETQ. V dropped 6 bases and J dropped 5; count of bases not matched to a gene: 12. This CDR3 has 15 amino acids.

Here the CDR3 reads CATSESTGGAEETQYF. The DNA of the CDR3 is TGTGCCACCAGTGAGTCGACAGGGGGCGCGGAAGAGACCCAGTACTTC. This rearrangement joins TRBV24-1 to TRBJ2-5, with 10 bases identical to TRBD1. The CDR3 sequence is 16 residues long. The germline V gene has CDR1 KGHDR and CDR2 SFDVKD. With V trimmed by 4 bases and J by 3 bases, 7 bases remained unmatched.

This clone was seen at least ten times. CDR3 sequence: CASSSPVGGNYGYTF. CDR3 bases: TGTGCCAGCAGTTCCCCCGTCGGTGGTAACTATGGCTACACCTTC. This chain connects TRBV6-6 to TRBJ1-2; D is unclear. V lost 4 bases, J lost 1 base, and 13 bases lay in between. This CDR3 has 15 amino acids. In germline, CDR1 is MNHNY, CDR2 SVGAGI (reference sequence).

This clone was detected only once. J is TRBJ1-2 and V is TRBV5-1; unclear D gene. The V gene's germline CDR1 is SGHRS and CDR2 YFSETQ. There are 15 residues in the CDR3. The germline V and J ends were trimmed by 6 bases and 4 bases, with 19 bases remaining between them. This chain's CDR3 is CASTPTSDGSYGYTF. The CDR3 DNA sequence: TGCGCCAGCACCCCAACGTCAGATGGGAGCTATGGCTACACCTTC.

This sequence joins TRBV30 and TRBJ1-1, with D unclear. CDR3 length: 14 residues. The V end was cut by 2 bases, the J end by 6 bases, with 16 bases between. Germline CDR1 GTSNPN, CDR2 SVGIG (reference sequence). The CDR3 is CAWSPNGGMAEAFF. The DNA for the CDR3 is TGTGCCTGGAGTCCCAATGGAGGGATGGCTGAAGCTTTCTTT.

This clone was counted a single time. The chain is built from TRBV19 and TRBJ1-4; D unclear. The germline V and J ends were trimmed by 5 bases and 3 bases, with 13 bases remaining between them. Germline-derived CDR1 and CDR2 are LNHDA and SQIVND (reference sequence). CDR3 length: 15 amino acids. DNA for the CDR3: TGTGCCAGTAGTGCCCCCGGGATACCTAATGAAAAACTGTTTTTT. Its translation is CASSAPGIPNEKLFF. The entire variable domain, with the rest obtained from reference TRBV19 and TRBJ1-4, is as follows: DGGITQSPKYLFRKEGQNVTLSCEQNLNHDAMYWYRQDPGQGLRLIYYSQIVNDFQKGDIAEGYSVSREKKESFPLTVTSAQKNPTAFYLCASSAPGIPNEKLFFGSGTQLSVL.

This clone was observed a single time. The chain links TRBV6-5 to TRBJ2-3; tentative D call: TRBD1 (5 bases). The germline V and J ends were trimmed by 2 bases and 2 bases, with 11 bases remaining between them. Germline values: CDR1 MNHEY, CDR2 SVGAGI. CDR3 length: 15 amino acids. As DNA, the CDR3 is TGTGCCAGCAGTTACAGGGGCCTACACACAGATACGCAGTATTTT. Its protein is CASSYRGLHTDTQYF.

This clone has only one observation. The rearrangement links TRBV20-1 to TRBJ1-1; TRBD1 matches 7 bases. The germline CDR1 and CDR2 sequences are DFQATT and SNEGSKA (reference sequence). V lost 6 bases to trimming and J lost 9 bases; unmatched junction nucleotides: 7. This CDR3 spans 11 amino acids. CDR3 sequence: CSARQGSKAFF. The DNA of the CDR3 is TGCAGTGCACGACAGGGCTCTAAAGCTTTCTTT.

The chain recombines TRBV7-4 with TRBJ1-2; 8 positions agree with TRBD1. Germline lookup yields CDR1 SGHVT and CDR2 SQSDAQ. The CDR3 totals 15 residues. J gave up 1 base and V 2 bases, and 3 bases lay outside the gene matches. CDR3 nucleotides: TGTGCCAGCAGCTTAACAGGGGGATTTAACTATGGCTACACCTTC. Translation: CASSLTGGFNYGYTF.

This clone was seen once. The chain links TRBV30 to TRBJ1-5; 9 positions agree with TRBD1. CDR3 size: 16 residues. The trim removed 0 bases at V and 9 bases at J, leaving 12 bases unmatched. Germline V CDR1 and CDR2: GTSNPN, SVGIG (reference sequence). CDR3 bases: TGTGCCTGGAGTGTACAGGGGGCAGGGGCGCGGGGGCCCCAGCATTTT. Translation gives CAWSVQGAGARGPQHF.

In nucleotides, the CDR3 is TGTGCCACCGGACTAGTGATCGGTGAGCAGTTCTTC. Translating it yields CATGLVIGEQFF. The chain links TRBV24-1 to TRBJ2-1, with 7 bases that match TRBD2. Germline lookup yields CDR1 KGHDR and CDR2 SFDVKD. V shed 9 bases and J 9 bases; nucleotides not matched to a gene: 7. This CDR3 has 12 amino acids.

The CDR3 sequence is CASSQGQGSYEQYF. CDR3 nucleotides: TGTGCCAGCAGCCAAGGACAGGGCTCCTACGAGCAGTACTTC. This chain connects TRBV3-1 (or the pseudogene TRBV3-2) to TRBJ2-7; 7 bases are shared with TRBD1. Per germline, CDR1 LGHDT and CDR2 YNNKEL (reference sequence). Unmatched junction bases numbered 0, after V lost 1 base and J lost 0 bases. This CDR3 is 14 amino acids long.

CDR3 bases: TGTGCCAGCAGCAAGACAGGGGAGGCCGGCCATTCACCCCTCCACTTT. It translates to CASSKTGEAGHSPLHF. The gene calls are TRBV7-9 and TRBJ1-6; TRBD1 agrees at 8 bases. After removal of 5 bases from V and 8 bases from J, the junction contained 11 bases not matched to a gene. CDR1 SEHNR and CDR2 FQNEAQ come from the germline V gene (reference sequence). This CDR3 spans 16 amino acids.

The rearrangement links TRBV7-9 to TRBJ1-6; D may be TRBD1 (5 bases). Germline V gives CDR1 SEHNR, CDR2 FQNEAQ (reference sequence). With 7 bases removed from V and 9 bases from J, the gap between germline ends came to 16 bases. The CDR3 consists of 14 residues. CDR3 in DNA: TGTGCCAGCAACCTAGGGGAATTAGTTTCACCCCTCCACTTT. It is translated as CASNLGELVSPLHF.